Listed below are T cell receptor beta chains from one sample, sequenced in a study of blood T cell repertoires in COVID-19. Profiling relied on immunoSEQ multiplex PCR, and the TCRdb table lists in-frame clones only, not all of them. The top ten hold roughly 7% of the sample, which has some 220,000 clones, over 60% seen once. Sequenced sample: peripheral blood. The receptors shown here come from a woman aged 70 to 79 with acute or convalescent COVID-19. Each CDR3 is given with its conserved first and last residue. Each record gives: J gene, V gene, clone size, D gene, CDR3 protein, CDR3 DNA. D genes are given only for firm matches. Part of the rows lack a size; the others show once, few, many or a class for expanded clones.

>TRBJ1-2|TRBV30|NA|NA
CAWSRRGYGGYTF
TGTGCCTGGAGTAGAAGGGGGTACGGTGGCTACACCTTC
>TRBJ2-3|TRBV29-1|NA|NA
CSVAGGPGDTQYF
TGCAGCGTTGCGGGTGGCCCGGGGGATACGCAGTATTTT
>TRBJ2-1|TRBV19|NA|NA
CASSMTPTSYEQFF
TGTGCCAGTAGTATGACGCCCACTAGCTATGAGCAGTTCTTC
>TRBJ2-1|TRBV4-2|once|NA
CASSHQQGSEQFF
TGTGCCAGCAGCCACCAACAGGGTAGCGAGCAGTTCTTC
>TRBJ2-7|TRBV6-2/TRBV6-3|NA|NA
CASSYFRRASGTYEQYF
TGTGCCAGCAGTTATTTTAGGAGGGCATCAGGCACCTACGAGCAGTACTTC
>TRBJ2-7|TRBV7-2|NA|TRBD1
CASSSLTGSYEQYF
TGTGCCAGCAGCTCCCTGACAGGGTCCTACGAGCAGTACTTC
>TRBJ1-1|TRBV6-2/TRBV6-3|once|TRBD1
CASSATGSRAAFF
TGTGCCAGCAGTGCGACAGGGTCAAGGGCAGCTTTCTTT
>TRBJ1-5|TRBV27|NA|TRBD1
CASSPQGVREPQHF
TGTGCCAGCAGTCCACAGGGGGTTCGGGAGCCCCAGCATTTT
>TRBJ2-3|TRBV11-3|once|TRBD2
CASSLVGYGGDTQYF
TGTGCCAGCAGCTTAGTAGGTTACGGGGGGGATACGCAGTATTTT
>TRBJ2-7|TRBV5-8|NA|NA
CASRGGQGLQKYEQYF
TGTGCCAGCAGGGGGGGCCAGGGACTACAGAAGTACGAGCAGTACTTC
>TRBJ2-5|TRBV21-1|NA|NA
CASATEETQYF
TGTGCCAGCGCTACTGAAGAGACCCAGTACTTC
>TRBJ1-4|TRBV3-1/TRBV3-2|NA|NA
CASSQEIPGATNEKLFF
TGTGCCAGCAGCCAAGAAATCCCGGGGGCAACTAATGAAAAACTGTTTTTT
>TRBJ1-1|TRBV11-2|NA|NA
CASSWFGAEDTEAFF
TGTGCCAGCAGCTGGTTTGGGGCCGAGGACACTGAAGCTTTCTTT
>TRBJ1-6|TRBV7-3|NA|NA
CASSWDWNSPLHF
TGTGCCAGCAGCTGGGACTGGAATTCACCCCTCCACTTT
>TRBJ2-2|TRBV19|NA|TRBD2
CASSITPSGGFNGELFF
TGTGCCAGTAGTATAACCCCTAGCGGGGGGTTTAACGGGGAGCTGTTTTTT
>TRBJ2-1|TRBV18|NA|NA
CASSDGTASYNEQFF
TGTGCCAGCTCAGACGGGACTGCCTCCTACAATGAGCAGTTCTTC
>TRBJ1-3|TRBV9|NA|NA
CASSATPGLGNTIYF
TGTGCCAGCAGCGCGACTCCGGGTCTCGGAAACACCATATATTTT
>TRBJ2-5|TRBV5-8|NA|NA
CASSSGVAQYF
TGTGCCAGCAGCTCGGGGGTGGCCCAGTACTTC
>TRBJ1-5|TRBV3-1/TRBV3-2|NA|NA
CASSFAGVNQPQHF
TGTGCCAGCAGCTTCGCAGGGGTTAATCAGCCCCAGCATTTT
>TRBJ2-1|TRBV7-9|NA|TRBD2
CASSPRGLAGAYNEQFF
TGTGCCAGCAGCCCGCGAGGGCTAGCGGGGGCCTACAATGAGCAGTTCTTC
>TRBJ2-7|TRBV18|NA|NA
CASSLHEEGEQYF
TGTGCCAGCTCTCTCCATGAGGAGGGGGAGCAGTACTTC
>TRBJ2-1|TRBV9|NA|NA
CASSVYREGNEQFF
TGTGCCAGCAGCGTATACAGGGAGGGGAATGAGCAGTTCTTC
>TRBJ2-7|TRBV6-2/TRBV6-3|many|TRBD2
CASSYTLKRGGDYEQYF
TGTGCCAGCAGTTACACTCTAAAGCGGGGGGGCGACTACGAGCAGTACTTC
>TRBJ2-6|TRBV11-2|NA|NA
CASSRDGGDVLTF
TGTGCCAGCAGCCGGGACGGGGGAGACGTCCTGACTTTC
>TRBJ2-3|TRBV7-9|NA|NA
CAEGVVSTDTQYF
TGTGCAGAGGGGGTCGTCTCCACAGATACGCAGTATTTT
>TRBJ2-5|TRBV24-1|NA|NA
CATSEGGAQYF
TGTGCCACCAGTGAGGGGGGTGCCCAGTACTTC
>TRBJ2-2|TRBV19|NA|NA
CASSIDRQARTGELFF
TGTGCCAGTAGTATAGATCGACAGGCGAGGACCGGGGAGCTGTTTTTT
>TRBJ1-1|TRBV4-3|NA|NA
CASSQQELLFF
TGCGCCAGCAGCCAACAAGAGTTGCTTTTCTTT
>TRBJ1-1|TRBV2|NA|NA
CASTQAGGPRDTEAFF
TGTGCCAGCACCCAAGCGGGGGGACCCAGGGACACTGAAGCTTTCTTT
>TRBJ2-3|TRBV2|NA|TRBD2
CASSDFWGEGNTDTQYF
TGTGCCAGCAGTGACTTTTGGGGGGAGGGGAACACAGATACGCAGTATTTT
>TRBJ2-3|TRBV4-1|NA|NA
CASSQAEDTQYF
TGCGCCAGCAGCCAAGCTGAGGATACGCAGTATTTT
>TRBJ2-7|TRBV30|NA|NA
CAWSSAYEQYF
TGTGCCTGGAGTAGCGCCTACGAGCAGTACTTC
>TRBJ1-5|TRBV6-2/TRBV6-3|NA|NA
CASSYSVGLNQPQHF
TGTGCCAGCAGTTACTCGGTCGGTTTGAATCAGCCCCAGCATTTT
>TRBJ2-2|TRBV25-1|NA|TRBD1
CASSEGQGAYTGELFF
TGTGCCAGCAGTGAGGGACAGGGGGCTTACACCGGGGAGCTGTTTTTT
>TRBJ2-2|TRBV15|NA|NA
CATSLLANTGELFF
TGTGCCACCAGCCTTCTAGCTAACACCGGGGAGCTGTTTTTT
>TRBJ1-1|TRBV3-1/TRBV3-2|few|NA
CASSPGVNTEAFF
TGTGCCAGCAGCCCCGGGGTGAACACTGAAGCTTTCTTT
>TRBJ2-7|TRBV7-2|NA|NA
CASSLWNQVNEQYF
TGTGCCAGCAGCTTATGGAATCAGGTCAACGAGCAGTACTTC
>TRBJ1-1|TRBV3-1/TRBV3-2|once|NA
CASSRRGAGTEAFF
TGTGCCAGCAGCCGGCGGGGGGCGGGCACTGAAGCTTTCTTT
>TRBJ1-1|TRBV5-1|NA|NA
CASSPSGLRNTEAFF
TGCGCCAGCAGCCCATCGGGACTTCGGAACACTGAAGCTTTCTTT
>TRBJ1-5|TRBV29-1|NA|NA
CSVSRDEDIGQPQHF
TGCAGCGTTTCCAGGGATGAGGACATAGGTCAGCCCCAGCATTTT
>TRBJ1-5|TRBV10-2|NA|NA
CASSETGQTNQPQHF
TGCGCCAGCAGTGAAACTGGGCAGACCAATCAGCCCCAGCATTTT
>TRBJ2-1|TRBV11-3|once|TRBD2
CASSFQTSLTYNEQFF
TGTGCCAGCAGTTTCCAGACTAGCTTAACCTACAATGAGCAGTTCTTC
>TRBJ2-1|TRBV11-2|NA|TRBD2
CASGNGSGGPNEQFF
TGTGCCAGCGGAAACGGGAGCGGGGGGCCCAATGAGCAGTTCTTC
>TRBJ1-1|TRBV6-5|NA|NA
CASIGQLNTEAFF
TGTGCCAGCATTGGACAGTTGAACACTGAAGCTTTCTTT
>TRBJ1-1|TRBV30|NA|NA
CAWSTQVGTEAFF
TGTGCCTGGAGTACTCAGGTCGGCACTGAAGCTTTCTTT
>TRBJ2-7|TRBV6-5|NA|NA
CASSLTGTEQYF
TGTGCCAGCAGTTTAACAGGGACCGAGCAGTACTTC
>TRBJ2-7|TRBV6-2/TRBV6-3|NA|NA
CASSSPDRSYEQYF
TGTGCCAGCAGTTCCCCGGACAGATCCTACGAGCAGTACTTC
>TRBJ1-1|TRBV19|NA|NA
CASTRTLNTEAFF
TGTGCCAGTACCCGAACATTGAACACTGAAGCTTTCTTT
>TRBJ1-2|TRBV30|NA|NA
CAWSREFTGGYTF
TGTGCCTGGAGTAGGGAGTTTACGGGAGGCTACACCTTC
>TRBJ2-2|TRBV3-1/TRBV3-2|NA|TRBD1
CASSQAGLQGATGELFF
TGTGCCAGCAGCCAAGCGGGATTACAGGGGGCTACCGGGGAGCTGTTTTTT
>TRBJ1-4|TRBV7-6|NA|NA
CASSSQARQGIKLFF
TGTGCCAGCAGCTCACAAGCCCGGCAGGGGATAAAACTGTTTTTT
>TRBJ2-1|TRBV7-9|NA|TRBD1
CASSLNPGTELAEQFF
TGTGCCAGCAGTCTAAACCCCGGGACAGAGTTGGCTGAGCAGTTCTTC
>TRBJ2-3|TRBV5-6|NA|TRBD2
CASSISGGALSTDTQYF
TGTGCCAGCAGCATTAGCGGGGGAGCCCTGAGCACAGATACGCAGTATTTT
>TRBJ1-5|TRBV5-1|once|TRBD1
CASSPTGRNQPQHF
TGCGCCAGCAGCCCGACAGGGCGCAATCAGCCCCAGCATTTT